This T cell receptor beta chain derives from a study of blood T cell repertoires in COVID-19. On the study more broadly: PBMCs, B-cell-depleted T cells, or T cells provided the cDNA or gDNA that made up the material.

This CDR3 has 17 residues. V was pared by 2 bases and J by 2 bases, with 4 bases of the junction left unmatched. Germline CDR1 SGHRS, CDR2 YFSETQ. Authors' data handling: Amplification of reference gene primers was used by the study to estimate nucleated cell counts. This table comes from immunoSEQ multiplex PCR, and its TCRdb copy is limited to in-frame clones, with some not included. The V and J calls and the clone size are those of that table, but D and trimming were determined from the DNA. The table lists 60,000 to 100,000 clones, approximately 90% of them singletons. This TCR was recovered from a man aged 45-60 years with active COVID-19. This rearrangement joins TRBV5-1 to TRBJ2-1; TRBD2 agrees at 13 bases. The sample comprised peripheral blood. The CDR3: CASSLGLAGDPYNEQFF. The CDR3 DNA reads TGCGCCAGCAGCTTAGGACTAGCGGGAGATCCCTACAATGAGCAGTTCTTC.